This entry is about one T cell receptor (beta chain). This record comes from a study of blood T cell repertoires in COVID-19. For the study at large: Acute and convalescent COVID-19 specimens originated in the United States, Italy and Spain. PBMCs, B-cell-depleted T cells, or T cells provided the cDNA or gDNA that made up the material.

In the original analysis: Reference gene primer amplification in the assay estimated nucleated cell counts. The method was immunoSEQ multiplex PCR; TCRdb's version includes in-frame clones alone and lacks a portion of them. The V and J calls and clone size were taken over from that table, and D and trimming were inferred from the DNA. The profile covers fewer than 80,000 clones, with roughly nine tenths appearing a single time and about 2.7% taken by the ten largest. V lost 4 bases to trimming and J lost 3 bases, with 19 bases between them. The CDR3 runs to 17 residues. The germline gives CDR1 SGHDT, CDR2 YYEEEE.

The TCR comes from a human donor in a cohort sampled during active COVID-19. The chain joins TRBV5-6 to TRBJ1-4; tentatively, D is TRBD1 (6 bases). Material for sequencing was peripheral blood. CDR3: CASSLAHRTAPNEKLFF. The CDR3 DNA is TGTGCCAGCAGCCTGGCGCACCGGACAGCGCCTAATGAAAAACTGTTTTTT. Full variable domain (missing parts from reference TRBV5-6 and TRBJ1-4): DAGVTQSPTHLIKTRGQQVTLRCSPKSGHDTVSWYQQALGQGPQFIFQYYEEEERQRGNFPDRFSGHQFPNYSSELNVNALLLGDSALYLCASSLAHRTAPNEKLFFGSGTQLSVL.